What follows are 4 T cell receptor beta chains derived from one specimen sequenced in a study of blood T cell repertoires in COVID-19. Method: immunoSEQ multiplex PCR; TCRdb's copy keeps in-frame clones and lacks some. The data hold around 150,000 clones, with around 84% observed a single time. Specimen: peripheral blood. The receptors shown here come from a man between 65 and 79 years old with acute or convalescent COVID-19.

Comment on this clone: Since the CDR3 does not end with the conserved phenylalanine or tryptophan, this likely comes from a read error. The DNA is left out, because the CDR3 cannot be placed on it with certainty; the CDR3 is given as TCRdb lists it. The gene calls are TRBV2 and TRBJ2-7; the table names TRBD1, a call not compared with the DNA. The germline gives CDR1 SNHLY, CDR2 FYNNEI. The CDR3 spans 8 residues, counting both ends. The CDR3 sequence: CASRQGLL.

For this clone: At one end the junction does not follow the germline gene, possibly because of a read error. J is TRBJ2-1 and V is TRBV5-1, with 14 bases fitting TRBD2. The germline CDR1 and CDR2 sequences are SGHRS and YFSETQ. This CDR3 is built from 17 residues. Here the CDR3 reads CASTLGLAGERFNEQFF. Here the CDR3 DNA reads TGCGCCAGCACCTTGGGACTAGCGGGAGAAAGGTTCAATGAGCAGTTCTTC.

The V call is TRBV6-5, the J call TRBJ1-5; TRBD1 matches at 8 bases. The germline V gene encodes CDR1 MNHEY and CDR2 SVGAGI. The CDR3 has 14 amino acids. Germline trimming cut 6 bases from V and 11 bases from J; bases unmatched to any gene: 12. In nucleotides, the CDR3 is TGTGCCAGCAGGGATACAGGGGGTAAGGGGACCCAGCATTTT. This translates into CASRDTGGKGTQHF.

This chain joins TRBV6-5 and TRBJ1-6; 8 nucleotides match TRBD1. Germline values: CDR1 MNHEY, CDR2 SVGAGI. After removal of 2 bases from V and 7 bases from J, the junction contained 1 base not matched to a gene. This CDR3 has 14 amino acids. The CDR3 nucleotides are TGTGCCAGCAGTTACACAGGGGGGAATTCACCCCTCCACTTT. Encoded protein: CASSYTGGNSPLHF.